One T cell receptor (beta chain) is described in this entry. Its cognate antigen is unknown. This sample is drawn from a study of tumor-infiltrating lymphocytes in localized non-small cell lung cancer. Study-level information: Some samples were collected after neoadjuvant chemotherapy; smokers, never-smokers and several histologies were included. Tumor tissue and non-adjacent uninvolved lung came from each patient.

The table came from immunoSEQ multiplex PCR; TCRdb's copy has only in-frame clones and leaves some out. Here the sample spans about 5,800 clones, approximately 72% being singletons. The CDR3 contains 14 residues. Trimming removed 7 bases from V and 2 bases from J, with 15 bases in between. Germline assignment: CDR1 SGHRS and CDR2 YFSETQ. Study-level findings and limits: Different pieces of the same tissue went to different assays, confounding technical variation with intratumor heterogeneity. Compared with uninvolved lung, tumors showed higher T cell infiltration by TCRbeta sequencing.

The clonotype was recovered from a human donor with non-small cell lung cancer. Sequenced: uninvolved lung tissue not adjacent to the tumor. The rearrangement uses TRBV5-1 and TRBJ2-5; D might be TRBD1 (6 bases). The CDR3 sequence is CASWMDSLQETQYF. For the CDR3, the DNA is TGCGCCAGCTGGATGGACAGCCTACAAGAGACCCAGTACTTC.